This T cell receptor (beta chain) was observed in a study of beta chain features in type 1 diabetes (dated by TCRdb to 2016 to 2019). For the study in its entirety: Patients and healthy donors did not differ in mean age, gender distribution, total cell number or subset yield. A total of over 90,000,000 sorted cells were examined across all samples, and a strong correlation was observed between cell number per subset and RNA yield. The study compared TCRB repertoires of sorted circulating CD4+ T cell subsets between recently diagnosed type 1 diabetes patients and matched healthy donors. Naive and central memory subsets were obtained from all 30 or so donors, but regulatory and stem cell-like memory subsets were isolated from only 8 patients and roughly 8 healthy donors.

The High Capacity cDNA Reverse Transcription Kit was used to reverse transcribe all of the isolated RNA, meaning that expressed TCRB transcripts were what got sequenced. Deep immunoSEQ sequencing was performed on naive, central memory and regulatory T cell samples, with an average of around 3.4 million total reads per sample. Sorted cells were lysed in RLT buffer, and RNA was extracted using DNase-treated RNeasy Micro or Mini kits according to cell number. Each cell subset was processed separately to prevent cross-contamination, with patient and healthy donor samples processed together. The immunoSEQ multiplex PCR was used to amplify TCRB sequences from cDNA, yielding 87-bp fragments that span the CDR3 region. Sequencing of the amplicons was done on the Illumina HiSeq platform. The published analysis was carried out like this. PCR bias was corrected computationally using synthetic template baselines, and reads within Hamming distance 2 were collapsed, with unmergeable singletons discarded. Reads were aligned against IMGT so that V, D and J genes, CDR3 length and insertions or deletions at six rearrangement sites could be assigned. Within each subset, clonotype counts were normalized to sorted cell number, after which true diversity and Gini coefficients were computed with the tcR R package. The overlap coefficient, calculated on TCRB nucleotide sequences, was used to quantify repertoire sharing. The table was pulled from immuneACCESS by TCRdb, which kept in-frame rearrangements only. Such tables lose some clones; where checked, under half of the loss comes from unresolved V genes, and the rest has no known cause. D and trimming were read from the DNA, whereas the V and J calls and clone size are those reported in that table. Within this sample are about 150,000 clones, with less than 9.5% of them counted one time only. Of the sample, approximately 0.69% falls within the top ten clones.

From each donor, a single peripheral blood sample of 100 to 150 mL on average was drawn into heparinised tubes. Naive, central memory, regulatory and stem cell-like memory CD4+ T cells were sorted on a BD FACSAria II using a panel including CD45RO, CCR7, CD25, CD127, CD95 and CD27. Every sorted population had a purity above 95%. PBMCs were separated immediately by Lymphoprep density gradient centrifugation and were stained directly, without being cultured. So that batch effects would be minimized, each experiment stained and sorted samples in pairs, pairing one healthy donor with one patient. This clone appeared many times. What antigen it recognizes has not been identified. Base qualities are not at hand, and no much larger clone is one base apart. Overall results and qualifications from the work: Because cDNA was sequenced instead of genomic DNA, activated cells with high expression could be over-represented, although the groups did not differ in activation or CD3 levels. Patients with type 1 diabetes made fewer insertions and deleted more nucleotides at VDJ recombination sites, implying thymic rearrangement abnormalities. In all four CD4+ subsets, TCRB CDR3 length was moderately but significantly shorter in type 1 diabetes patients. HLA sub-analyses involved small numbers of individuals, so any influence of HLA type on TCRB rearrangement remained unresolved. Naive, central memory and regulatory TCRB repertoires appeared more similar among patients than among healthy donors. PCR might favor shorter templates, but patient and control samples were amplified and corrected together, so any skew would affect both groups equally.

The germline V gene (reference sequence) gives CDR1 as LNHNV and CDR2 as YYDKDF. From the cysteine through the phenylalanine, the CDR3 covers 13 amino acids. Solely the CDR3 DNA is kept, with 39 bases framed from the first base. Here V drops 3 bases and J drops 3 bases, and the junction holds 2 bases not matched to any gene. The chain is encoded by TRBV15 joined to TRBJ2-7; 7 bases in the middle match TRBD2. This TCR came from a young man in good health. Sequenced input: central memory CD4+ T cells from blood. The DNA is as follows: TGTGCCACCAGCAGCGGGGGGTACTACGAGCAGTACTTC. It specifies CATSSGGYYEQYF.